These T cell receptor beta chains were read from a single sample in a study of blood T cell repertoires in COVID-19. Measured with immunoSEQ multiplex PCR; TCRdb has only the in-frame clones, and not every one. The sample lists roughly 150,000 clones; roughly 80% were seen once. The specimen sequenced was peripheral blood. The receptors were gathered from a man between 60 and 70 years old with acute or convalescent COVID-19. Each CDR3 is given with its conserved first and last residue. Fields, in order: CDR3 length, clone size, D gene, V gene, J gene, CDR3 DNA, CDR3 protein. A D gene is named only where the DNA matches it firmly. Size is omitted from some rows. Given values are once, few, many or a class for expanded clones.

16	many	NA	TRBV7-9	TRBJ2-7	TGTGCCAGCAGCACGCCCTCACAGGGATTTTCCTACGAGCAGTACTTC	CASSTPSQGFSYEQYF
16	few	TRBD1	TRBV5-1	TRBJ2-7	TGCGCCAGCAGCTTCGGATGGGGGGACAGGACCCACGAGCAGTACTTC	CASSFGWGDRTHEQYF
17	NA	NA	TRBV5-1	TRBJ1-2	TGCGCCAGCAGCTTGGGACCAGTGCGGATCTCTAACTATGGCTACACCTTC	CASSLGPVRISNYGYTF
16	NA	TRBD2	TRBV9	TRBJ2-3	TGTGCCAGCAGCGTAGCCCCTAGCGGGGCAACAGATACGCAGTATTTT	CASSVAPSGATDTQYF
15	NA	TRBD1	TRBV15	TRBJ1-1	TGTGCCACCAGCAGCCACAGGGGCGTTTCTCCGTACGCTTTCTTT	CATSSHRGVSPYAFF
13	NA	NA	TRBV5-1	TRBJ1-1	TGCGCCAGCAGCTTGGGTAGAGACAGGCAAGCTTTCTTT	CASSLGRDRQAFF
14	NA	NA	TRBV11-2	TRBJ2-5	TGTGCCAGCAGCCTCCCAGGGCTCCAAGAGACCCAGTACTTC	CASSLPGLQETQYF
15	NA	TRBD1	TRBV24-1	TRBJ1-1	TGTGCCACCAGTGCTACGACAGGGGGAACGGCTGAAGCTTTCTTT	CATSATTGGTAEAFF
16	NA	NA	TRBV30	TRBJ1-5	TGTGCCTGGAGTGTACAAGCGACAGTCCGCAATCAGCCCCAGCATTTT	CAWSVQATVRNQPQHF
14	NA	NA	TRBV5-4	TRBJ1-5	TGTGCCAGCAGCGCACAGGGCGCTAATCAGCCCCAGCATTTT	CASSAQGANQPQHF
15	NA	TRBD1	TRBV20-1	TRBJ1-1	TGCAGTGCTAGTACAGGGGGGGGAATGAACACTGAAGCTTTCTTT	CSASTGGGMNTEAFF
15	few	TRBD2	TRBV2	TRBJ2-1	TGTGCCAGCAGAGACACTAGCGGGGGAATCAATGAGCAGTTCTTC	CASRDTSGGINEQFF
13	few	NA	TRBV10-3	TRBJ2-5	TGTGCCATCAGCGCTGGACTTCAGGAGACCCAGTACTTC	CAISAGLQETQYF
15	NA	TRBD1	TRBV5-1	TRBJ1-1	TGCGCCAGCAGCTTGGTCCAGACAGGGACCACTGAAGCTTTCTTT	CASSLVQTGTTEAFF
15	NA	TRBD2	TRBV27	TRBJ2-7	TGTGCCAGCAGTTCCCTAGCGGGGGGGCTCGACGAGCAGTACTTC	CASSSLAGGLDEQYF
14	many	NA	TRBV7-2	TRBJ1-6	TGTGCCAGCAGCCCCTGGACAGCCCGTTCACCCCTCCACTTT	CASSPWTARSPLHF